These T cell receptor beta chains were read from a single sample in a study of blood T cell repertoires in COVID-19. Generated by immunoSEQ multiplex PCR, the TCRdb table keeps only in-frame clones and is missing some. The sample has 140,000 to 150,000 clones, around 85% seen once. Sequenced material: peripheral blood. Source of these receptors: a woman in her fifties or sixties with COVID-19, enrolled during active disease. The CDR3 runs from the conserved cysteine through the conserved F or W. The D gene is left open where the match is weak. The size field is filled for only some rows; it gives once, few, many or a size class.

clone_size j_call d_call v_call cdr3_aa cdr3_nt
NA TRBJ1-1 NA TRBV2 CASRETGNTEAFF TGTGCCAGCAGGGAGACAGGGAACACTGAAGCTTTCTTT
NA TRBJ2-3 NA TRBV7-9 CASSLELGTDTQYF TGTGCCAGCAGCTTAGAACTGGGCACAGATACGCAGTATTTT
NA TRBJ2-1 TRBD1 TRBV9 CASSAPGTGAYNEQFF TGTGCCAGCAGCGCCCCGGGGACAGGGGCCTACAATGAGCAGTTCTTC
NA TRBJ2-7 NA TRBV6-5 CASSAQQGHEQYF TGTGCCAGCAGCGCACAGCAGGGCCACGAGCAGTACTTC
NA TRBJ1-2 NA TRBV9 CASSVVPSYGYTF TGTGCCAGCAGCGTAGTACCGAGCTATGGCTACACCTTC
NA TRBJ2-3 TRBD2 TRBV7-6 CASSLVTPSGGAIDTQYF TGTGCCAGCAGCTTAGTCACCCCTAGCGGGGGGGCTATAGATACGCAGTATTTT
few TRBJ1-4 TRBD1 TRBV7-9 CASSLQGTNEKLFF TGTGCCAGCAGTCTACAGGGGACTAATGAAAAACTGTTTTTT
NA TRBJ2-1 NA TRBV7-8 CASSLMEGHEQFF TGTGCCAGCAGCTTAATGGAGGGCCATGAGCAGTTCTTC
NA TRBJ1-1 NA TRBV10-2 CASRIDSSGTEAFF TGCGCCAGCAGAATCGACAGTTCGGGCACTGAAGCTTTCTTT
NA TRBJ2-2 NA TRBV3-1/TRBV3-2 CASSQDPGDIAGELFF TGTGCCAGCAGCCAAGATCCGGGGGATATCGCCGGGGAGCTGTTTTTT
NA TRBJ2-2 TRBD1 TRBV6-5 CASTTGGSDTGELFF TGTGCCAGCACTACAGGGGGCTCGGACACCGGGGAGCTGTTTTTT
NA TRBJ2-2 NA TRBV6-2/TRBV6-3 CASSYPVEPGELFF TGTGCCAGCAGTTACCCCGTAGAACCCGGGGAGCTGTTTTTT
NA TRBJ2-2 NA TRBV30 CAWSVPRGELFF TGTGCCTGGAGCGTCCCTCGGGGGGAGCTGTTTTTT
once TRBJ1-2 NA TRBV11-2 CASSPDSGGDGYGYTF TGTGCCAGCAGCCCAGATTCCGGGGGAGATGGCTATGGCTACACCTTC
NA TRBJ1-5 NA TRBV19 CASSTQVNQPQHF TGTGCCAGTAGTACACAGGTAAATCAGCCCCAGCATTTT
NA TRBJ1-6 TRBD1 TRBV18 CASSPSQGWNSPLHF TGTGCCAGCTCACCCTCACAGGGGTGGAATTCACCCCTCCACTTT
NA TRBJ1-1 NA TRBV6-5 CASSYSSPKNTEAFF TGTGCCAGCAGTTACTCATCCCCAAAGAACACTGAAGCTTTCTTT
NA TRBJ2-3 NA TRBV19 CASSMATDNTDTQYF TGTGCCAGTAGTATGGCAACCGACAACACAGATACGCAGTATTTT
once TRBJ2-5 NA TRBV4-3 CASSRLGGLQETQYF TGCGCCAGCAGCCGCCTTGGCGGTCTCCAAGAGACCCAGTACTTC
NA TRBJ1-2 TRBD1 TRBV6-7 CASSYILEGAIYGYTF TGTGCCAGCAGTTACATCCTCGAGGGGGCAATCTATGGCTACACCTTC
NA TRBJ2-2 TRBD1 TRBV27 CASRGGQGETGELFF TGTGCCAGCAGGGGGGGACAGGGGGAAACCGGGGAGCTGTTTTTT
NA TRBJ2-3 TRBD2 TRBV19 CASRATWDYSLYF TGTGCCAGTAGGGCTACCTGGGACTACTCCCTGTATTTT
NA TRBJ2-7 NA TRBV28 CASSQTDEQYF TGTGCCAGCAGTCAAACAGATGAGCAGTACTTC
NA TRBJ2-5 TRBD2 TRBV19 CASSIGTSMAETQYF TGTGCCAGTAGTATCGGGACTAGCATGGCGGAGACCCAGTACTTC
NA TRBJ2-5 NA TRBV3-1/TRBV3-2 CASSQDRGTQYF TGTGCCAGCAGCCAAGATCGGGGGACCCAGTACTTC
NA TRBJ1-4 NA TRBV9 CASSVLGSAQEKLFF TGTGCCAGCAGCGTACTCGGGTCCGCCCAGGAAAAACTGTTTTTT
few TRBJ1-1 NA TRBV4-1 CASSQDVGRWTEAFF TGCGCCAGCAGCCAAGATGTGGGCCGGTGGACTGAAGCTTTCTTT
NA TRBJ2-7 TRBD1 TRBV7-9 CASSLSRTGGNEQYF TGTGCCAGCAGCTTGAGCCGGACAGGGGGCAACGAGCAGTACTTC
once TRBJ2-7 TRBD1 TRBV7-3 CASSSPDRDEQYF TGTGCCAGCAGCTCACCGGACAGGGACGAGCAGTACTTC
NA TRBJ2-5 TRBD2 TRBV7-3 CASSLGPSGGHQYF TGTGCCAGCAGCTTAGGTCCTAGCGGGGGACACCAGTACTTC
NA TRBJ2-3 NA TRBV18 CASSQQGRDTQYF TGTGCCAGCTCACAACAGGGACGGGATACGCAGTATTTT
NA TRBJ1-2 NA TRBV15 CATSRARSNYGYTF TGTGCCACCAGCAGAGCCCGCAGTAACTATGGCTACACCTTC
NA TRBJ1-2 NA TRBV5-1 CASSLVPDRNYGYTF TGCGCCAGCAGCTTGGTCCCGGACAGAAACTATGGCTACACCTTC
NA TRBJ1-2 NA TRBV19 CASRFDSDYGYTF TGTGCCAGTAGGTTCGACTCTGACTATGGCTACACCTTC
NA TRBJ1-2 NA TRBV10-2 CASSKQAGSYGYTF TGCGCCAGCAGTAAACAGGCGGGATCCTATGGCTACACCTTC
NA TRBJ2-1 NA TRBV30 CAWSRASHEQFF TGTGCCTGGTCGCGGGCTTCGCATGAGCAGTTCTTC
NA TRBJ2-1 NA TRBV6-5 CASSRQGNNEQFF TGTGCCAGCAGTAGGCAGGGCAACAATGAGCAGTTCTTC
NA TRBJ1-1 NA TRBV4-1 CASGPRRGPVGNTEAFF TGCGCCAGCGGCCCCCGGAGGGGACCGGTGGGGAACACTGAAGCTTTCTTT
NA TRBJ2-3 NA TRBV14 CASSLQRSAPTDTQYF TGTGCCAGCAGCCTCCAGCGGAGCGCACCGACAGATACGCAGTATTTT
few TRBJ1-1 NA TRBV27 CASSLSPGQTEAFF TGTGCCAGCAGTTTATCGCCAGGACAGACTGAAGCTTTCTTT
NA TRBJ2-1 TRBD2 TRBV10-2 CASRTSGGGGNEQFF TGCGCCAGCAGAACTAGCGGGGGGGGAGGGAATGAGCAGTTCTTC
once TRBJ1-4 TRBD1 TRBV15 CATSRQTGGNEKLFF TGTGCCACCAGCAGGCAGACAGGGGGTAACGAAAAACTGTTTTTT
few TRBJ1-6 TRBD1 TRBV7-9 CASPGTGDNSPLHF TGTGCCAGCCCCGGGACAGGGGATAATTCACCCCTCCACTTT
NA TRBJ2-7 NA TRBV5-6 CASSPRDTPYEQYF TGTGCCAGCAGTCCCCGGGACACCCCTTACGAGCAGTACTTC
medium-sized TRBJ2-7 NA TRBV5-1 CASSPDVAFSYEQYF TGCGCCAGCAGCCCAGACGTAGCGTTCTCCTACGAGCAGTACTTC
NA TRBJ2-7 NA TRBV11-1 CASSLTDVDEQYF TGTGCCAGCAGCTTGACAGATGTCGACGAGCAGTACTTC
once TRBJ1-1 NA TRBV5-8 CASSLVGEVHF TGTGCCAGCAGCTTGGTTGGGGAGGTCCATTTT
NA TRBJ2-4 TRBD1 TRBV19 CASSPSQGALGNIQYF TGTGCCAGTAGTCCCTCTCAGGGGGCCCTTGGGAACATTCAGTACTTC
NA TRBJ2-3 TRBD1 TRBV5-4 CASSYPPTGGADTQYF TGTGCCAGCAGCTACCCCCCGACAGGGGGCGCAGATACGCAGTATTTT
once TRBJ1-2 TRBD1 TRBV25-1 CASSGEGQGVGGYTF TGTGCCAGCAGTGGAGAGGGACAGGGGGTCGGTGGCTACACCTTC
NA TRBJ1-6 NA TRBV3-1/TRBV3-2 CASSLEGGWGNSPLHF TGTGCCAGCAGCCTGGAGGGGGGGTGGGGAAATTCACCCCTCCACTTT
NA TRBJ2-1 TRBD1 TRBV11-2 CASSSGKGRGNYNEQFF TGTGCCAGCAGCTCCGGTAAGGGCAGGGGGAACTACAATGAGCAGTTCTTC
few TRBJ2-7 TRBD2 TRBV5-1 CASSETPPLAGGFYEQYF TGCGCCAGCAGCGAGACCCCACCCCTAGCGGGGGGCTTCTACGAGCAGTACTTC
NA TRBJ2-3 TRBD1 TRBV24-1 CATSDLGTGAADTQYF TGTGCCACCAGTGATTTGGGGACAGGTGCGGCAGATACGCAGTATTTT
NA TRBJ2-6 TRBD1 TRBV28 CASSQTYRTGVTSGANVLTF TGTGCCAGCAGCCAAACGTACCGGACAGGGGTTACCTCTGGGGCCAACGTCCTGACTTTC
NA TRBJ2-5 TRBD2 TRBV11-2 CASSGLAKETQYF TGTGCCAGCAGCGGACTAGCGAAAGAGACCCAGTACTTC
NA TRBJ1-6 NA TRBV6-5 CASSLQDGRDSPLHF TGTGCCAGCAGTTTACAGGACGGGAGAGATTCACCCCTCCACTTT
NA TRBJ2-1 NA TRBV27 CASSSSGSSYNEQFF TGTGCCAGCAGCTCCAGCGGCAGCTCCTACAATGAGCAGTTCTTC
NA TRBJ2-3 TRBD2 TRBV5-1 CASSPSGGGRDTQYF TGCGCCAGCAGCCCAAGCGGGGGGGGCCGAGATACGCAGTATTTT
NA TRBJ2-5 TRBD1 TRBV7-9 CASSQTGFPEETQYF TGTGCCAGCAGCCAGACAGGGTTTCCGGAGGAGACCCAGTACTTC